This T cell receptor beta chain stems from a study of blood T cell repertoires in COVID-19. Everyone who took part was roughly 18 to 89 years old, and they came from roughly 25 US areas. Membership in each cohort depended on participant-reported clinical history. TCRdb keeps only in-frame clones here, not all; method: immunoSEQ multiplex PCR. The sample records about 140,000 clones, nearly 80% being singletons. Germline values: CDR1 SGHNT, CDR2 YENEEA. CDR3 length: 17 amino acids. The germline V and J ends were trimmed by 4 bases and 0 bases, with 16 bases remaining between them. This receptor was taken from a woman aged 50 to 60 who had recovered from COVID-19. The gene calls are TRBV11-3 and TRBJ1-3; the D is unclear. The sample comprised PBMCs or T cells enriched from blood (not recorded which). As DNA, the CDR3 is TGTGCCAGCAGCTCGGCGGGCCGGCCCTACTCTGGAAACACCATATATTTT. Translation gives CASSSAGRPYSGNTIYF.